The 30 T cell receptor beta chains presented below share a single source sample, sequenced in a study of beta chain features in type 1 diabetes. Study outcomes and limitations: Type 1 diabetes patients showed a moderate but significant shortening of TCRB CDR3s in all four CD4+ subsets.

Antigens of these TCRs are unknown. The whole isolated RNA underwent reverse transcription, so sequencing captured expressed TCRB transcripts. Produced via immunoSEQ multiplex PCR; TCRdb's table is partial and in-frame only. The sample lists approximately 730,000 clones, around 15% occurring once. Sequencing input: naive CD4+ T cells from blood. All receptors derive from a man aged 18 to 35 with type 1 diabetes.

The chain combines TRBV6-5 with TRBJ1-2; a possible D gene is TRBD1 (5 bases). V lost 6 bases, J lost 2 bases, and 13 bases lay in between. The CDR3 totals 14 residues. Per the germline V gene, CDR1 is MNHEY and CDR2 is SVGAGI. For the CDR3, the DNA is TGTGCCAGCAGCTTGGGACCCGGCAACTATGGCTACACCTTC. This encodes CASSLGPGNYGYTF.

This rearrangement joins TRBV5-1 to TRBJ2-7; 7 nucleotides line up with TRBD1. This CDR3 region has 15 residues. V trimming: 1 base; J trimming: 1 base; junction bases outside the gene matches: 5. Germline CDR1 reads SGHRS; CDR2 reads YFSETQ. Here the CDR3 reads CASSLWTGYSYEQYF. As DNA, the CDR3 is TGCGCCAGCAGCTTGTGGACAGGTTATTCCTACGAGCAGTACTTC.

This clone was found a few times. The chain combines TRBV4-1 with TRBJ2-1; TRBD1 agrees at 8 bases. The CDR3 runs to 14 residues. V dropped 1 base and J dropped 8; count of bases not matched to a gene: 4. The germline gives CDR1 MGHRA, CDR2 YSYEKL. DNA of the CDR3: TGCGCCAGCAGCCAAGGACAGGGGTTTTATGAGCAGTTCTTC. Amino acid sequence: CASSQGQGFYEQFF.

This clone was observed a few times. This rearrangement joins TRBV28 to TRBJ2-2; TRBD2 agrees at 7 bases. Germline V gives CDR1 MDHEN, CDR2 SYDVKM. There are 15 residues in the CDR3. J lost 4 bases, V lost 5 bases, and 7 bases had no gene match. CDR3 protein: CASSLPWGGTGELFF. CDR3 nucleotide sequence: TGTGCCAGCAGTCTCCCCTGGGGGGGCACCGGGGAGCTGTTTTTT.

In its sample, this clone was seen a few times. The rearrangement joins TRBV29-1 to TRBJ2-5, with D perhaps given as TRBD1 or TRBD2 (6 bases each). Per germline, CDR1 SQVTM and CDR2 ANQGSEA. The V gene lost 4 bases and the J gene lost 6 bases, with 9 bases spanning the gap. This CDR3 has 11 residues. In DNA, the CDR3 is TGCAGCGTTGGAGGGGGGAAGACCCAGTACTTC. Translating it yields CSVGGGKTQYF.

This clone was observed a handful of times. V and J are TRBV28 and TRBJ1-6; the match to TRBD1 covers 8 bases. The CDR3 sequence is 17 residues long. V was clipped by 0 bases and J by 7 bases; unmatched bases: 8. Germline CDR1 MDHEN, CDR2 SYDVKM. The CDR3 nucleotides read TGTGCCAGCAGTTTATGGGCAGGGGGCGTAGGGAATTCACCCCTCCACTTT. The encoded protein is CASSLWAGGVGNSPLHF.

This clone was found a few times. J is TRBJ2-7 and V is TRBV5-1; D tentatively fits TRBD1 or TRBD2 (5 bases each). The V and J ends lost 7 bases and 1 base respectively, with 15 bases between them. The CDR3 length is 14 residues. Looked up from germline, CDR1 is SGHRS and CDR2 is YFSETQ. The CDR3 reads CASGRDGSSYEQYF. CDR3 nucleotide sequence: TGCGCCAGCGGCCGGGACGGCTCATCCTACGAGCAGTACTTC. The variable domain in full, with the rest retrieved from reference TRBV5-1 and TRBJ2-7, is KAGVTQTPRYLIKTRGQQVTLSCSPISGHRSVSWYQQTPGQGLQFLFEYFSETQRNKGNFPGRFSGRQFSNSRSEMNVSTLELGDSALYLCASGRDGSSYEQYFGPGTRLTVT.

This clone was observed a few times. V is TRBV11-2 and J is TRBJ2-5; D is possibly TRBD2 (6 bases). The V and J ends lost 4 bases and 3 bases respectively, with 6 bases between them. This CDR3 is 12 amino acids long. CDR1 and CDR2 (germline): SGHAT, FQNNGV. This CDR3 is CASSSSEETQYF. The CDR3 DNA sequence: TGTGCCAGCAGCTCTAGCGAAGAGACCCAGTACTTC.

A few counts support this clone. The gene calls are TRBV28 and TRBJ2-7; D is perhaps TRBD1 (5 bases). The germline CDR1 and CDR2 sequences are MDHEN and SYDVKM. V was clipped by 7 bases and J by 1 base, with 23 bases between them. The length of the CDR3 is 17 residues. The CDR3 reads CASNRGEGERGSYEQYF. Here the CDR3 DNA reads TGTGCCAGCAATCGTGGGGAAGGGGAAAGAGGATCCTACGAGCAGTACTTC.

The chain uses TRBV6-6 and TRBJ1-6; 11 bases map to TRBD1. V was clipped by 7 bases and J by 10 bases; unmatched bases: 3. Germline V gene lookup returns CDR1 MNHNY and CDR2 SVGAGI (reference sequence). The CDR3 sequence is 13 residues long. The CDR3 sequence: CASKGQGVSPLHF. The CDR3 DNA reads as TGTGCCAGCAAGGGACAGGGGGTCTCACCCCTCCACTTT.

Many counts were recorded for this clone. The chain combines TRBV7-9 with TRBJ1-2; D is ambiguous. Between the trimmed V and J ends, which lost 3 bases and 8 bases, there was a span of 10 bases. The CDR3 contains 12 residues. The germline V gene encodes CDR1 SEHNR and CDR2 FQNEAQ (reference sequence). The CDR3 loop is CASSFVEEGYTF. The DNA for the CDR3 is TGTGCCAGCAGCTTCGTCGAAGAGGGCTACACCTTC.

This clone was detected only a few times. The chain has TRBV28 and TRBJ1-3; D uncertain. Trimming stripped 6 bases from V and 4 bases from J, with 16 bases between. This CDR3 is 15 amino acids long. Germline V gene lookup returns CDR1 MDHEN and CDR2 SYDVKM. Here the CDR3 reads CASRDLTVSGNTIYF. Here the CDR3 DNA reads TGTGCCAGCAGAGACCTAACAGTCTCCGGAAACACCATATATTTT.

The rearrangement uses TRBV10-3 and TRBJ2-5; D unclear. The CDR3 contains 13 residues. Germline values: CDR1 ENHRY, CDR2 SYGVKD. The V gene lost 5 bases and the J gene lost 2 bases, with 9 bases spanning the gap. The CDR3 DNA sequence: TGTGCCATCAGTACCGGGTCACAAGAGACCCAGTACTTC. Its translation: CAISTGSQETQYF.

This clone was observed a handful of times. This chain joins TRBV4-1 and TRBJ2-3; TRBD1 is a possible D gene (7 bases). From germline, CDR1 is MGHRA and CDR2 YSYEKL. Trimming shortened V by 1 base and J by 5 bases, and 16 bases separated the two germline ends. The CDR3 sequence is 16 residues long. The CDR3 here is CASSQGSGGGRDTQYF. CDR3 coding DNA: TGCGCCAGCAGCCAAGGGTCCGGAGGGGGCAGAGATACGCAGTATTTT.

This clone was observed a handful of times. The rearrangement links TRBV30 to TRBJ1-2; D call uncertain. Germline values: CDR1 GTSNPN, CDR2 SVGIG (reference sequence). The CDR3 consists of 14 residues. V dropped 4 bases and J dropped 4 bases, with 16 bases sitting between them. The CDR3: CAWKSIGAAYGYTF. CDR3 DNA: TGTGCCTGGAAGTCCATAGGTGCGGCCTATGGCTACACCTTC.

This clone was seen only a few times. The CDR3 protein is CSVLRGSDYGYTF. DNA for the CDR3: TGCAGCGTCCTCAGGGGGTCGGACTATGGCTACACCTTC. The chain employs TRBV29-1 and TRBJ1-2; TRBD1 aligns across 7 bases. Germline CDR1 SQVTM, CDR2 ANQGSEA. CDR3 length equals 13 residues. J gave up 3 bases and V 6 bases, and 7 bases lay outside the gene matches. The full variable domain, in which reference TRBV29-1 and TRBJ1-2 provide the parts outside the CDR3, is SAVISQKPSRDICQRGTSLTIQCQVDSQVTMMFWYRQQPGQSLTLIATANQGSEATYESGFVIDKFPISRPNLTFSTLTVSNMSPEDSSIYLCSVLRGSDYGYTFGSGTRLTVV.

This clone was detected once. This chain links TRBV6-5 with TRBJ2-5; 8 bases are shared with TRBD1. Germline trimming cut 5 bases from V and 4 bases from J; bases unmatched to any gene: 6. The CDR3 contains 14 residues. Germline V gives CDR1 MNHEY, CDR2 SVGAGI. CDR3 sequence (DNA): TGTGCCAGCAGTCCAGGGGGCAGGAGAGAGACCCAGTACTTC. It yields the protein CASSPGGRRETQYF.

The chain employs TRBV18 and TRBJ2-1; no clear D. Trimming cost V 2 bases and J 3 bases, with 5 bases left between them. The CDR3 runs 13 residues. CDR1 and CDR2 from the germline V gene are KGHSH and LQKENI. CDR3 coding DNA: TGTGCCAGCTCACCAAGGTACTACAATGAGCAGTTCTTC. It codes for CASSPRYYNEQFF.

Only a few counts were recorded for this clone. The chain uses TRBV11-3 and TRBJ2-1; no definite D call. CDR1 and CDR2 (germline): SGHNT, YENEEA. This CDR3 comprises 11 residues. The V gene lost 4 bases and the J gene lost 7 bases, with 5 bases spanning the gap. The CDR3 DNA follows: TGTGCCAGCAGCTCCTGGAATGAGCAGTTCTTC. Translation: CASSSWNEQFF. The full variable domain, rest sourced from reference TRBV11-3 and TRBJ2-1, is EAGVVQSPRYKIIEKKQPVAFWCNPISGHNTLYWYLQNLGQGPELLIRYENEEAVDDSQLPKDRFSAERLKGVDSTLKIQPAELGDSAVYLCASSSWNEQFFGPGTRLTVL.

This clone has a handful of counts. This rearrangement joins TRBV30 to TRBJ1-2; possible D gene TRBD1, 5 bases. V was clipped by 0 bases and J by 9 bases, with 17 bases between them. Per the germline V gene, CDR1 is GTSNPN and CDR2 is SVGIG (reference sequence). The CDR3 consists of 14 residues. CDR3 region: CAWSVLGVGWSYTF. Written as DNA, the CDR3 is TGTGCCTGGAGTGTACTAGGGGTCGGATGGAGCTACACCTTC.

This chain joins TRBV7-9 and TRBJ2-7, with 10 nucleotides matching TRBD1. The V gene end was trimmed by 3 bases and the J gene end by 4 bases; junction bases not matched to a gene: 9. The length of the CDR3 is 16 residues. CDR1 is SEHNR, CDR2 FQNEAQ, per germline (reference sequence). In DNA form, the CDR3 reads TGTGCCAGCAGCTTTGACCCGGGACAGGGGAAGTACGAGCAGTACTTC. It specifies CASSFDPGQGKYEQYF.

The genes are TRBV6-6 and TRBJ1-2, with 7 positions matching TRBD1. V dropped 6 bases and J dropped 4; count of bases not matched to a gene: 5. CDR1 and CDR2 from the germline V gene are MNHNY and SVGAGI (reference sequence). The CDR3 sequence is 13 residues long. The CDR3 here is CASSPTGLYGYTF. The CDR3 DNA reads as TGTGCCAGCAGCCCGACAGGGCTCTATGGCTACACCTTC.

The chain employs TRBV7-6 and TRBJ1-6, with unresolved D. V lost 6 bases, J lost 10 bases, and 16 bases lay in between. Per the germline V gene, CDR1 is SGHVS and CDR2 is FNYEAQ. The CDR3 runs to 14 residues. The CDR3 sequence is CASSSEAGGSPLHF. DNA of the CDR3: TGTGCCAGCAGTTCCGAGGCGGGTGGGTCACCCCTCCACTTT.

This rearrangement joins TRBV30 to TRBJ2-2, with D hard to call. Germline V CDR1 and CDR2: GTSNPN, SVGIG (reference sequence). V lost 0 bases and J 1 base, leaving 12 bases between the germline ends. The CDR3 length is 16 residues. In DNA form, the CDR3 reads TGTGCCTGGAGTGTGTCCAGACCCCAGAACACCGGGGAGCTGTTTTTT. Its translation: CAWSVSRPQNTGELFF.

This clone has a handful of counts. The chain combines TRBV30 with TRBJ1-2, with 8 bases that match TRBD1. The V segment lost 4 bases and the J segment 8 bases; nucleotides outside the gene matches: 6. The CDR3 has 12 residues. Germline CDR1 GTSNPN, CDR2 SVGIG (reference sequence). The CDR3 is CAWNQGAWGYTF. CDR3 nucleotide sequence: TGTGCCTGGAACCAGGGGGCGTGGGGCTACACCTTC.

This clone was counted between two and nine times. The CDR3 spells CASTSGSVEREKLFF. CDR3 DNA sequence: TGTGCCAGCACCTCGGGATCCGTCGAGCGGGAAAAACTGTTTTTT. The chain joins TRBV28 to TRBJ1-4; D is ambiguous. The CDR3 sequence is 15 residues long. The germline V and J ends were trimmed by 7 bases and 8 bases, with 20 bases remaining between them. Germline-derived CDR1 and CDR2 are MDHEN and SYDVKM.

This chain uses TRBV6-5 with TRBJ2-7; D uncertain. With 4 bases removed from V and 5 bases from J, the gap between germline ends came to 6 bases. The CDR3 spans 11 residues. Looked up from germline, CDR1 is MNHEY and CDR2 is SVGAGI. The CDR3 loop reads CASSLFDEQYF. CDR3 sequence (DNA): TGTGCCAGCAGTTTATTTGACGAGCAGTACTTC.

This clone has more than one count but fewer than ten. CDR3 amino acids: CAISESGPPGAQYF. CDR3 DNA sequence: TGTGCCATCAGTGAGTCGGGACCGCCGGGGGCCCAGTACTTC. The chain joins TRBV10-3 to TRBJ2-5; possible D gene TRBD2, 6 bases. The germline V gene has CDR1 ENHRY and CDR2 SYGVKD. V was shortened by 0 bases and J by 9 bases, with 14 bases between the two germline ends. The CDR3 is 14 amino acids.

The chain combines TRBV29-1 with TRBJ1-2; 8 bases line up with TRBD1. The CDR3 loop spans 15 amino acids. V dropped 7 bases and J dropped 2; count of bases not matched to a gene: 12. Germline CDR1 reads SQVTM; CDR2 reads ANQGSEA. CDR3 nucleotide sequence: TGCAGCGCTAAGCAGGGGGCAGCGGTGAACTATGGCTACACCTTC. Translated: CSAKQGAAVNYGYTF.

A few counts support this clone. The chain uses TRBV29-1 and TRBJ1-2; D uncertain. The V gene lost 6 bases and the J gene lost 4 bases, with 15 bases spanning the gap. Germline values: CDR1 SQVTM, CDR2 ANQGSEA. This CDR3 spans 13 amino acids. The CDR3 region has the DNA TGCAGCGTCGCTCAGCGGCAGGCCTATGGCTACACCTTC. It specifies CSVAQRQAYGYTF.